The 24 T cell receptor beta chains below come from one sample, sequenced in a study of human T cells and chemical hapten exposure. The time point denotes: patch test 2, 6 weeks after DPC sensitization. The treatment: therapeutic diphenylcyclopropenone sensitization with weekly scalp DPC. TCRdb re-called the RACE reads with MiXCR, one entry per CDR3 protein. The sample includes more than 70,000 distinct CDR3 sequences, around 10% of them seen just once. This specimen consisted of whole blood, obtained in connection with sensitization to the hapten diphenylcyclopropenone (DPC). The receptors here all came from a man younger than 35 with alopecia areata. Some clones in this sample may be carry-over from other donors' samples.

This clonotype was counted ten times or more. The gene calls are TRBV7-6 and TRBJ2-5; no firm D call. The V gene's germline CDR1 is SGHVS and CDR2 FNYEAQ. The CDR3 consists of 14 residues. Deletions cut 5 bases from V and 4 bases from J, with 14 bases between. For the CDR3, the DNA is TGTGCCAGCAGCCCCCATCTTCCTGGAGAGACCCAGTACTTC. As protein: CASSPHLPGETQYF.

This clonotype was counted at least ten times. The chain links TRBV7-3 to TRBJ2-3; 10 bases fit TRBD1. The CDR3 loop spans 16 amino acids. V lost 2 bases to trimming and J lost 6 bases; unmatched junction nucleotides: 8. CDR1 and CDR2 from the germline V gene are SGHTA and FQGTGA. The CDR3 loop reads CASSLQEGTGADTQYF. The CDR3 DNA follows: TGTGCCAGCAGCTTACAGGAAGGGACAGGGGCGGATACGCAGTATTTT.

The sample holds many counts of this clonotype. The rearrangement links TRBV6-2 or TRBV6-3 to TRBJ2-3, with D perhaps assigned TRBD1 or TRBD2 (5 bases each). The CDR3 has 15 amino acids. Germline V gene data show CDR1 as MNHEY and CDR2 as SVGEGT. V was pared by 6 bases and J by 7 bases, with 20 bases between. DNA for the CDR3: TGTGCCAGCAGACCGGGACCCCAGCTTCCGTATACGCAGTATTTT. Residues: CASRPGPQLPYTQYF.

The CDR3 sequence: CASSPQPGQGYEQYF. The CDR3 DNA reads TGTGCCAGCAGTCCACAACCGGGACAGGGCTACGAGCAGTACTTC. This chain uses TRBV28 with TRBJ2-7; 9 bases map to TRBD1. Trimming removed 5 bases from V and 3 bases from J; junction bases left unmatched: 8. Germline CDR1 MDHEN, CDR2 SYDVKM. The CDR3 sequence is 15 residues long.

The chain couples TRBV2 to TRBJ2-5; 8 nucleotides agree with TRBD1. Germline CDR1 is SNHLY and CDR2 is FYNNEI. The V segment lost 6 bases and the J segment 4 bases; nucleotides outside the gene matches: 10. The CDR3 spans 15 residues. In DNA form, the CDR3 reads TGTGCCAGCAGGAACGAACAGGGGGTGCGAGAGACCCAGTACTTC. It is translated as CASRNEQGVRETQYF. Drawing the rest from reference TRBV2 and TRBJ2-5, the complete variable domain is EPEVTQTPSHQVTQMGQEVILRCVPISNHLYFYWYRQILGQKVEFLVSFYNNEISEKSEIFDDQFSVERPDGSNFTLKIRSTKLEDSAMYFCASRNEQGVRETQYFGPGTRLLVL.

The chain employs TRBV5-1 and TRBJ1-4, with D unresolved. V lost 0 bases to trimming and J lost 7 bases, with 7 bases between them. CDR1 and CDR2 (germline): SGHRS, YFSETQ. This CDR3 comprises 13 residues. CDR3 amino acids: CASSLEYSEKLFF. Written as DNA, the CDR3 is TGCGCCAGCAGCTTGGAGTACAGTGAAAAACTGTTTTTT.

In its sample, this clonotype was seen a few times. In DNA form, the CDR3 reads TGCAGCGTTGTAGGCGGGGGTAACACCGGGGAGCTGTTTTTT. Translating gives CSVVGGGNTGELFF. This chain links TRBV29-1 with TRBJ2-2; 7 nucleotides agree with TRBD2. CDR3 length: 14 residues. The V gene end was trimmed by 4 bases and the J gene end by 2 bases; junction bases not matched to a gene: 4. From germline, CDR1 is SQVTM and CDR2 ANQGSEA.

The V gene is TRBV12-3 or TRBV12-4, the J gene TRBJ2-3; 7 bases are a match to TRBD2. The CDR3 has 14 amino acids. Trimming cost V 10 bases and J 2 bases; bases outside gene matches: 9. The CDR3 DNA is TGTGCCATAGATTCTAGCGGAATCACAGATACGCAGTATTTT. Residues: CAIDSSGITDTQYF.

The table lists this clonotype with many counts. The chain recombines TRBV5-4 with TRBJ1-1, with TRBD1 identical over 9 bases. Per germline, CDR1 SGHNT and CDR2 YYREEE (reference sequence). This CDR3 contains 13 residues. V lost 4 bases to trimming and J lost 8 bases; unmatched junction nucleotides: 6. This CDR3 reads CASSMRQGDEAFF. As DNA, the CDR3 is TGTGCCAGCAGCATGAGACAGGGGGACGAAGCTTTCTTT.

This rearrangement joins TRBV7-2 to TRBJ1-6; TRBD1 aligns across 8 bases. V shed 4 bases, J shed 8 bases, and the junction held 13 bases outside the gene matches. This CDR3 is 17 amino acids long. Germline assignment: CDR1 SGHTA and CDR2 FQGNSA. The CDR3 loop reads CASSSLGGQGFDSPLHF. The CDR3 bases are TGTGCCAGCAGCTCTCTAGGTGGACAGGGATTTGATTCACCCCTCCACTTT.

The V gene is TRBV19, the J gene TRBJ1-2; D may be TRBD1 (5 bases). Germline lookup yields CDR1 LNHDA and CDR2 SQIVND (reference sequence). Trimming took off 4 bases at V and 4 bases at J, with 13 bases between the two ends. The CDR3 runs 14 residues. The CDR3 bases are TGTGCCAGTAGTAATACCGGGACGAGCTATGGCTACACCTTC. Translated: CASSNTGTSYGYTF.

The chain is built from TRBV6-5 and TRBJ2-1; the match to TRBD1 covers 10 bases. V was pared by 0 bases and J by 1 base, with 3 bases of the junction left unmatched. The CDR3 contains 17 residues. Germline V gene lookup returns CDR1 MNHEY and CDR2 SVGAGI. The CDR3 loop reads CASSYSGDRGSYNEQFF. As DNA, the CDR3 is TGTGCCAGCAGTTACTCAGGGGACAGGGGATCCTACAATGAGCAGTTCTTC.

The chain is built from TRBV10-3 and TRBJ2-2, with D perhaps matching TRBD1 (5 bases). Germline V gene lookup returns CDR1 ENHRY and CDR2 SYGVKD. The V end was cut by 6 bases, the J end by 4 bases, with 9 bases between. CDR3 length equals 13 residues. CDR3 nucleotide sequence: TGTGCCATCAGGACAGCCTCCACCGGGGAGCTGTTTTTT. This codes for CAIRTASTGELFF.

There are many counts of this clonotype. The gene calls are TRBV12-3 or TRBV12-4 and TRBJ1-3, with TRBD1 matching over 7 bases. The length of the CDR3 is 14 residues. After removal of 6 bases from V and 7 bases from J, the junction contained 9 bases not matched to a gene. CDR3 in amino acids: CASRLTGPPNTIYF. As DNA, the CDR3 is TGTGCCAGCAGACTGACAGGGCCTCCCAACACCATATATTTT.

This chain connects TRBV5-5 to TRBJ2-2; 7 nucleotides align to TRBD1. The CDR3 covers 16 residues. V shed 3 bases, J shed 0 bases, and the junction held 5 bases outside the gene matches. Germline V CDR1 and CDR2: SGHKS, YYEKEE (reference sequence). The CDR3 reads CASSSNRGANTGELFF. In DNA form, the CDR3 reads TGTGCCAGCAGCTCCAACAGGGGCGCGAACACCGGGGAGCTGTTTTTT.

This chain links TRBV18 with TRBJ1-1; D is uncertain. The CDR3 runs 13 residues. Germline-derived CDR1 and CDR2 are KGHSH and LQKENI. The V end lost 4 bases, the J end lost 4 bases, and 10 bases lay between the germline ends. CDR3 sequence reads: CASSQGRVTEAFF. Written as DNA, the CDR3 is TGTGCCAGCTCACAGGGTAGGGTCACTGAAGCTTTCTTT.

V gene TRBV29-1 combines with J gene TRBJ2-3, with TRBD1 matching 8 bases. CDR3 length: 15 amino acids. Germline lookup yields CDR1 SQVTM and CDR2 ANQGSEA. The ends lost 2 bases at V and 2 bases at J; junction bases unmatched: 6. CDR3 amino acids: CSVETGTGLTDTQYF. The CDR3 DNA reads TGCAGCGTTGAAACCGGGACAGGACTCACAGATACGCAGTATTTT.

J is TRBJ1-1 and V is TRBV23-1; the D gene is possibly TRBD1 (5 bases). TRBV23-1 is sorted into the ORF group, with uncertain function. The CDR3 is made up of 17 amino acids. Between the trimmed V and J ends, which lost 4 bases and 4 bases, there was a span of 22 bases. The CDR3 sequence: CASSPPLGEEGSTEAFF. In nucleotides, the CDR3 is TGCGCCAGCAGTCCGCCCTTGGGGGAGGAAGGGAGCACTGAAGCTTTCTTT.

This clonotype was seen only a few times. The chain uses TRBV7-2 and TRBJ2-7; D perhaps matches TRBD1 (5 bases). The CDR3 consists of 16 residues. Trimming shortened V by 1 base and J by 0 bases, and 13 bases separated the two germline ends. Germline CDR1 SGHTA, CDR2 FQGNSA. The CDR3 reads CASSLDPGQSSYEQYF. In DNA, the CDR3 is TGTGCCAGCAGCTTAGATCCCGGACAAAGCTCCTACGAGCAGTACTTC.

In this sample, this clonotype turned up many times. The chain carries TRBV11-3 and TRBJ2-7; TRBD1 might be the D (5 bases). V lost 1 base, J lost 3 bases, and 13 bases lay in between. Germline V lookup: CDR1 SGHNT, CDR2 YENEEA. This CDR3 is 15 amino acids long. The CDR3 region is CASSLAAGNGYEQYF. The CDR3, as DNA: TGTGCCAGCAGCTTAGCAGCAGGGAACGGCTACGAGCAGTACTTC. Drawing the rest from reference TRBV11-3 and TRBJ2-7, the complete variable domain is EAGVVQSPRYKIIEKKQPVAFWCNPISGHNTLYWYLQNLGQGPELLIRYENEEAVDDSQLPKDRFSAERLKGVDSTLKIQPAELGDSAVYLCASSLAAGNGYEQYFGPGTRLTVT.

This clonotype has ten or more counts. The rearrangement uses TRBV3-1 and TRBJ2-2; no clear D. Looked up from germline, CDR1 is LGHDT and CDR2 is YNNKEL (reference sequence). The CDR3 spans 14 residues. V was pared by 3 bases and J by 7 bases, with 12 bases between. This CDR3 reads CASSQLGVGGELFF. As DNA, the CDR3 is TGTGCCAGCAGCCAGCTTGGGGTTGGCGGGGAGCTGTTTTTT.

This clonotype was observed a handful of times. V is TRBV29-1 and J is TRBJ1-4; D perhaps matches TRBD1 (5 bases). The CDR3 loop spans 15 amino acids. V lost 5 bases and J lost 7, with 20 bases in between. Germline-derived CDR1 and CDR2 are SQVTM and ANQGSEA. CDR3 protein: CSVRGASGKGEKLFF. DNA of the CDR3: TGCAGCGTTCGGGGTGCATCAGGGAAAGGTGAAAAACTGTTTTTT.

This clonotype has more than one count but fewer than ten. The V gene is TRBV29-1, the J gene TRBJ1-5; D might be TRBD1 (5 bases). The V and J ends lost 4 bases and 7 bases respectively, with 5 bases between them. The CDR3 spans 10 residues. Germline CDR1 SQVTM, CDR2 ANQGSEA. CDR3 bases: TGCAGCGTTGGGGGGCAGCCCCAGCATTTT. It encodes CSVGGQPQHF. The full variable domain, completed using reference TRBV29-1 and TRBJ1-5, is SAVISQKPSRDICQRGTSLTIQCQVDSQVTMMFWYRQQPGQSLTLIATANQGSEATYESGFVIDKFPISRPNLTFSTLTVSNMSPEDSSIYLCSVGGQPQHFGDGTRLSIL.

This clonotype was counted ten times or more. The chain recombines TRBV4-3 with TRBJ1-4; 9 positions agree with TRBD1. This CDR3 region has 16 residues. CDR1 and CDR2 (germline): LGHNA, YSLEER. Trimming took 1 base from V and 4 from J; bases not matched to a gene: 4. CDR3 DNA sequence: TGCGCCAGCAGCCAAGGATGGACAGGGGTTAATGAAAAACTGTTTTTT. It translates to CASSQGWTGVNEKLFF.